Presented here are 16 T cell receptor beta chains from one specimen sequenced in a study of T cell responses to AZD1222 COVID-19 vaccine. Sequenced by immunoSEQ multiplex PCR; TCRdb stores in-frame clones only, minus some. This table holds 150,000 to 160,000 clones, approximately 90% found once. Source: peripheral blood, taken on day 0 of AZD1222 vaccination. The receptors stem from an adult in good health.

The chain carries TRBV5-1 and TRBJ1-1, with no clear D. This CDR3 has 11 residues. V lost 0 bases, J lost 5 bases, and 2 bases lay in between. Germline-derived CDR1 and CDR2 are SGHRS and YFSETQ. The CDR3 nucleotides are TGCGCCAGCAGCTTGGATACTGAAGCTTTCTTT. The encoded protein is CASSLDTEAFF.

This clone has just a few counts. V usage is TRBV6-1 and J usage is TRBJ1-5, with 8 positions matching TRBD1. Germline-derived CDR1 and CDR2 are MNHNS and SASEGT. The V and J ends lost 0 bases and 0 bases, in that order; junction bases with no gene match: 10. This CDR3 has 19 amino acids. The CDR3 DNA is TGTGCCAGCAGTGAAGCGCGTCTAGGACAGGGTAATAGCAATCAGCCCCAGCATTTT. Its translation is CASSEARLGQGNSNQPQHF.

This chain links TRBV30 with TRBJ2-3; D is perhaps TRBD2 (6 bases). CDR3 length equals 14 residues. Trimming stripped 4 bases from V and 6 bases from J, with 17 bases between. The germline V gene has CDR1 GTSNPN and CDR2 SVGIG (reference sequence). CDR3 DNA sequence: TGTGCCTGGATAAAGTCTTCGCGGGGCGATACGCAGTATTTT. Translation gives CAWIKSSRGDTQYF.

The chain links TRBV27 to TRBJ2-5, with 8 bases identical to TRBD2. Unmatched junction bases numbered 3, after V lost 2 bases and J lost 7 bases. The CDR3 runs to 13 residues. Germline values: CDR1 MNHEY, CDR2 SMNVEV (reference sequence). The CDR3 nucleotides are TGTGCCAGCAGTTTAAGGGCGGGGGGGACCCAGTACTTC. It specifies CASSLRAGGTQYF.

This chain connects TRBV19 to TRBJ1-5; TRBD1 agrees at 7 bases. The CDR3 has 14 residues. Per germline, CDR1 LNHDA and CDR2 SQIVND (reference sequence). The V and J ends lost 4 bases and 8 bases, in that order; junction bases with no gene match: 8. The CDR3 DNA reads TGTGCCAGTAGTAGCGACAGGGTGATTGAGCCCCAGCATTTT. Its translation: CASSSDRVIEPQHF.

The gene calls are TRBV7-9 and TRBJ2-5; 11 nucleotides line up with TRBD1. The CDR3 spans 17 residues. Losses at the gene ends were 3 bases for V and 0 bases for J; bases not matched to a gene: 6. Per germline, CDR1 SEHNR and CDR2 FQNEAQ (reference sequence). CDR3 sequence (DNA): TGTGCCAGCAGCTTTCCGGACAGGGGGCCGTACCAAGAGACCCAGTACTTC. Protein sequence: CASSFPDRGPYQETQYF.

The rearrangement uses TRBV7-8 and TRBJ1-3; no firm D call. The length of the CDR3 is 13 residues. Germline CDR1 reads SGHVS; CDR2 reads FQNEAQ. V was clipped by 2 bases and J by 4 bases, with 6 bases between them. CDR3 amino acids: CASSLLVGNTIYF. The CDR3 DNA reads TGTGCCAGCAGCTTATTGGTGGGAAACACCATATATTTT.

The chain has TRBV28 and TRBJ1-2; D perhaps matches TRBD1 (6 bases). The ends were cut back, 9 bases at V and 4 bases at J, with 12 bases in the middle. Germline V gene data show CDR1 as MDHEN and CDR2 as SYDVKM. This CDR3 region has 12 residues. The CDR3 spells CASSRDTYGYTF. DNA for the CDR3: TGTGCCAGTAGCCGGGACACCTATGGCTACACCTTC.

The J gene is TRBJ1-2, the V gene TRBV15, with TRBD1 as a possible D gene (5 bases). V lost 5 bases and J lost 5, with 24 bases in between. Per germline, CDR1 LNHNV and CDR2 YYDKDF (reference sequence). The CDR3 runs to 17 residues. The CDR3 is CATSSRRLGQGPYGYTF. The CDR3 DNA reads TGTGCCACCAGCTCCCGCCGGCTGGGGCAGGGCCCGTATGGCTACACCTTC.

Only one count was recorded for this clone. The chain uses TRBV24-1 and TRBJ2-1; TRBD1 matches 9 bases. Germline lookup yields CDR1 KGHDR and CDR2 SFDVKD. The CDR3 is 17 amino acids. The V gene end was trimmed by 4 bases and the J gene end by 4 bases; junction bases not matched to a gene: 10. The DNA for the CDR3 is TGTGCCACCAGTGACTCTCCGGGACAGGGAGCTTACAATGAGCAGTTCTTC. It translates to CATSDSPGQGAYNEQFF.

This clone came up many times. V usage is TRBV6-5 and J usage is TRBJ2-1; 9 positions match TRBD2. The trim removed 6 bases at V and 9 bases at J, leaving 12 bases unmatched. CDR1 and CDR2 (germline): MNHEY, SVGAGI. The CDR3 is 15 residues long. CDR3 coding DNA: TGTGCCAGCAGCACGACCGGGACTAGCATTTCTGAGCAGTTCTTC. This codes for CASSTTGTSISEQFF.

The rearrangement joins TRBV7-8 to TRBJ2-7; 10 nucleotides line up with TRBD1. The germline V gene encodes CDR1 SGHVS and CDR2 FQNEAQ. V shed 0 bases and J 3 bases; nucleotides not matched to a gene: 8. The CDR3 loop spans 17 amino acids. As DNA, the CDR3 is TGTGCCAGCAGCTTAGCTGGGACAGGGGTTGGGGGCTACGAGCAGTACTTC. This codes for CASSLAGTGVGGYEQYF.

This clone was seen a few times. The V and J genes are TRBV5-4 and TRBJ2-2; 11 bases are shared with TRBD2. Trimming cost V 1 base and J 3 bases; bases outside gene matches: 11. The CDR3 sequence is 19 residues long. Germline V CDR1 and CDR2: SGHNT, YYREEE (reference sequence). For the CDR3, the DNA is TGTGCCAGCAGCTTGCTCGCGGGACTAGCGGATATATACACCGGGGAGCTGTTTTTT. Its protein is CASSLLAGLADIYTGELFF.

The chain recombines TRBV6-6 with TRBJ1-2, with D possibly matching TRBD1 (5 bases). Looked up from germline, CDR1 is MNHNY and CDR2 is SVGAGI (reference sequence). Trimming pared 5 bases from V and 5 bases from J, leaving 21 bases between. The CDR3 extends over 16 amino acids. In DNA form, the CDR3 reads TGTGCCAGCAGTCCCATCCGGGCGGTGGGGGGATATGGCTACACCTTC. Translating gives CASSPIRAVGGYGYTF.

The J gene is TRBJ2-7, the V gene TRBV24-1, with no clear D. V shed 10 bases and J shed 1 base, with 13 bases lying between them. The CDR3 length is 13 residues. CDR1 and CDR2 (germline): KGHDR, SFDVKD. Here the CDR3 DNA reads TGTGCCACGGGTCGACGCCAGTCCTACGAGCAGTACTTC. As protein: CATGRRQSYEQYF.

The chain couples TRBV5-6 to TRBJ2-1; 9 bases fit TRBD1. CDR3 size: 15 residues. V lost 0 bases to trimming and J lost 8 bases; unmatched junction nucleotides: 6. Germline loops: CDR1 SGHDT, CDR2 YYEEEE. The CDR3 spells CASSLVGTGIDEQFF. The DNA for the CDR3 is TGTGCCAGCAGCTTGGTAGGGACAGGGATCGATGAGCAGTTCTTC.